The 23 T cell receptor beta chains reported below all come from one sample, sequenced in a study of technical replicates of blood from a few donors. The table came from immunoSEQ multiplex PCR; TCRdb's copy has only in-frame clones and leaves some out. The table lists about 73,000 clones, roughly 93% of them singletons. Input material: T cells isolated from PBMCs. The source of these receptors is a human donor in good health.

This chain's CDR3 is CASSPTGPLSGANVLTF. In DNA form, the CDR3 reads TGTGCCAGCAGCCCGACAGGGCCGCTCTCTGGGGCCAACGTCCTGACTTTC. V gene TRBV7-9 combines with J gene TRBJ2-6; TRBD1 agrees at 7 bases. Unmatched junction bases numbered 7, after V lost 5 bases and J lost 0 bases. This CDR3 is 17 amino acids long. Looked up from germline, CDR1 is SEHNR and CDR2 is FQNEAQ (reference sequence).

V and J are TRBV28 and TRBJ1-6; D is undetermined. The CDR3 is 15 amino acids. Trimming removed 7 bases at V and 0 bases at J, with 10 bases between. The germline V gene encodes CDR1 MDHEN and CDR2 SYDVKM. The CDR3 is CASTESGSYNSPLHF. DNA of the CDR3: TGTGCCAGCACGGAGAGTGGCTCCTATAATTCACCCCTCCACTTT.

The V gene is TRBV5-1, the J gene TRBJ2-5; 10 nucleotides agree with TRBD1. J gave up 1 base and V 5 bases, and 2 bases lay outside the gene matches. The CDR3 has 14 residues. Germline V lookup: CDR1 SGHRS, CDR2 YFSETQ. The CDR3 loop is CASSRTGGQETQYF. The CDR3 nucleotides are TGCGCCAGCAGTCGGACAGGGGGCCAAGAGACCCAGTACTTC.

The table lists this clone with a count of one. V is TRBV25-1 and J is TRBJ1-1, with D perhaps matching TRBD1 (5 bases). The CDR3 has 14 amino acids. Germline CDR1 is MGHDK and CDR2 is SYGVNS. The V gene lost 2 bases and the J gene lost 7 bases, with 14 bases spanning the gap. DNA for the CDR3: TGTGCCAGCAGTGAAATAGGGGATAGAAATGAAGCTTTCTTT. Amino acid sequence: CASSEIGDRNEAFF.

The table lists this clone with a count of one. This chain connects TRBV7-9 to TRBJ2-1; 10 nucleotides agree with TRBD2. In germline, CDR1 is SEHNR, CDR2 FQNEAQ (reference sequence). V gave up 3 bases and J gave up 4 bases; unmatched junction bases: 9. The length of the CDR3 is 17 residues. The CDR3 loop reads CASSLGRSGGGYNEQFF. The DNA for the CDR3 is TGTGCCAGCAGCTTGGGGCGCAGCGGGGGGGGGTACAATGAGCAGTTCTTC.

This rearrangement joins TRBV11-2 to TRBJ1-1; 8 bases align to TRBD1. The trim removed 4 bases at V and 5 bases at J, leaving 6 bases unmatched. CDR1 is SGHAT, CDR2 FQNNGV, per germline. The CDR3 runs 14 residues. The CDR3 DNA sequence: TGTGCCAGCAGCTCGACAGGGGAGAGTACTGAAGCTTTCTTT. This translates into CASSSTGESTEAFF. The variable domain in full, completed from reference TRBV11-2 and TRBJ1-1, reads EAGVAQSPRYKIIEKRQSVAFWCNPISGHATLYWYQQILGQGPKLLIQFQNNGVVDDSQLPKDRFSAERLKGVDSTLKIQPAKLEDSAVYLCASSSTGESTEAFFGQGTRLTVV.

The chain is built from TRBV7-9 and TRBJ1-3; possible D gene TRBD1, 6 bases. This CDR3 comprises 16 residues. V shed 5 bases and J shed 2 bases, with 16 bases lying between them. Germline loops: CDR1 SEHNR, CDR2 FQNEAQ (reference sequence). CDR3 residues: CASSLQDSGAGNTIYF. Written as DNA, the CDR3 is TGTGCCAGCAGCCTTCAGGACAGCGGTGCTGGAAACACCATATATTTT.

V usage is TRBV28 and J usage is TRBJ1-4; D is perhaps TRBD1 (5 bases). V lost 5 bases and J lost 0, with 16 bases in between. CDR3 length: 17 amino acids. Germline V gives CDR1 MDHEN, CDR2 SYDVKM. The CDR3 region is CASSPLLKTATNEKLFF. CDR3 in DNA: TGTGCCAGCAGTCCATTGCTCAAGACAGCAACTAATGAAAAACTGTTTTTT.

The gene calls are TRBV2 and TRBJ2-3, with unresolved D. Trimming cost V 3 bases and J 3 bases, with 10 bases left between them. Germline V gene lookup returns CDR1 SNHLY and CDR2 FYNNEI. The CDR3 is made up of 14 amino acids. In DNA form, the CDR3 reads TGTGCCAGCAGTGAGGTGTTGCGGACAGATACGCAGTATTTT. The encoded protein is CASSEVLRTDTQYF.

The rearrangement uses TRBV25-1 and TRBJ2-3; weak D call: TRBD2 (5 bases). CDR1 and CDR2 (germline): MGHDK, SYGVNS. V dropped 8 bases and J dropped 2 bases, with 14 bases sitting between them. This CDR3 has 14 residues. Here the CDR3 reads CASQKREPTDTQYF. The CDR3 DNA sequence: TGTGCCAGCCAGAAAAGGGAGCCCACAGATACGCAGTATTTT.

The chain recombines TRBV9 with TRBJ2-5, with 11 bases aligning to TRBD2. V gave up 1 base and J gave up 5 bases; unmatched junction bases: 7. CDR3 size: 16 residues. Germline assignment: CDR1 SGDLS and CDR2 YYNGEE. The CDR3 coding sequence is TGTGCCAGCAGCGTACGTGCTAGCGGGGGGATGGAGACCCAGTACTTC. It is translated as CASSVRASGGMETQYF.

This chain links TRBV5-6 with TRBJ2-1, with D possibly matching TRBD1 (6 bases). Germline V gene sequence: CDR1 SGHDT, CDR2 YYEEEE. CDR3 size: 15 residues. V dropped 4 bases and J dropped 3 bases, with 14 bases sitting between them. The CDR3 DNA reads as TGTGCCAGCAGCACTCCGGGACATGACTACAATGAGCAGTTCTTC. This translates into CASSTPGHDYNEQFF.

J is TRBJ2-7 and V is TRBV28; 8 bases match TRBD2. The J segment lost 6 bases and the V segment lost 7 bases, leaving 20 bases of the junction unmatched. CDR3 length: 17 amino acids. Germline V gene data show CDR1 as MDHEN and CDR2 as SYDVKM. The chain's CDR3 is CASIRGRGSGKFSEQYF. For the CDR3, the DNA is TGTGCCAGCATCCGGGGGCGAGGTAGCGGGAAATTTAGCGAGCAGTACTTC.

This chain connects TRBV9 to TRBJ2-7; 8 nucleotides agree with TRBD2. V was clipped by 0 bases and J by 1 base; unmatched bases: 3. CDR1 SGDLS and CDR2 YYNGEE come from the germline V gene. This CDR3 contains 15 residues. The CDR3 here is CASSVVAGGSYEQYF. Here the CDR3 DNA reads TGTGCCAGCAGCGTAGTCGCGGGGGGATCCTACGAGCAGTACTTC.

The genes are TRBV7-9 and TRBJ2-5, with 8 bases identical to TRBD1. The germline gives CDR1 SEHNR, CDR2 FQNEAQ (reference sequence). The ends lost 5 bases at V and 2 bases at J; junction bases unmatched: 7. CDR3 length: 15 residues. DNA of the CDR3: TGTGCCAGCAGCACAGGACAGGGCACACAAGAGACCCAGTACTTC. Translating it yields CASSTGQGTQETQYF.

The rearrangement links TRBV5-1 to TRBJ1-1, with a possible D match to TRBD1 (6 bases). The germline V gene encodes CDR1 SGHRS and CDR2 YFSETQ. Trimming took 4 bases from V and 3 from J, leaving 19 bases between them. The CDR3 loop spans 16 amino acids. CDR3 protein: CASSLATGNAYTEAFF. The CDR3, as DNA: TGCGCCAGCAGCCTAGCCACAGGGAATGCGTACACTGAAGCTTTCTTT.

The chain uses TRBV13 and TRBJ1-1, with 7 bases identical to TRBD1. The CDR3 extends over 13 amino acids. Looked up from germline, CDR1 is PRHDT and CDR2 is FYEKMQ (reference sequence). The junction had 5 bases not matched to a gene; V was cut back by 8 bases and J by 2 bases. For the CDR3, the DNA is TGTGCCAGCCTAAACAGGGGAAACACTGAAGCTTTCTTT. Translated: CASLNRGNTEAFF.

The V call is TRBV10-2, the J call TRBJ1-1, with D hard to call. Germline CDR1 reads WSHSY; CDR2 reads SAAADI. This CDR3 has 11 residues. V gave up 7 bases and J gave up 6 bases, with 9 bases separating them. The chain's CDR3 is CASTAEAEAFF. CDR3 in DNA: TGCGCCAGCACCGCAGAAGCTGAAGCTTTCTTT.

The sample holds one count of this clone. V gene TRBV7-3 combines with J gene TRBJ1-1, with D unresolved. V was shortened by 2 bases and J by 6 bases, with 10 bases between the two germline ends. Germline CDR1 reads SGHTA; CDR2 reads FQGTGA. CDR3 length: 13 residues. The CDR3 loop is CASSLAGEAEAFF. In DNA form, the CDR3 reads TGTGCCAGCAGCTTAGCCGGGGAAGCTGAAGCTTTCTTT.

V usage is TRBV5-6 and J usage is TRBJ1-3; D call uncertain. Per the germline V gene, CDR1 is SGHDT and CDR2 is YYEEEE. V lost 0 bases to trimming and J lost 3 bases, with 4 bases between them. The CDR3 spans 13 residues. Written as DNA, the CDR3 is TGTGCCAGCAGCTTGGTTAGTGGAAACACCATATATTTT. It is translated as CASSLVSGNTIYF.

The chain carries TRBV4-1 and TRBJ2-1; 7 bases map to TRBD2. The CDR3 loop spans 17 amino acids. Germline values: CDR1 MGHRA, CDR2 YSYEKL. V gave up 4 bases and J gave up 6 bases; unmatched junction bases: 15. The CDR3 spells CASSPPFVRLARNEQFF. CDR3 coding DNA: TGCGCCAGCAGCCCCCCCTTCGTGCGACTAGCTCGCAATGAGCAGTTCTTC.

This clone was counted once. V and J are TRBV5-5 and TRBJ2-6; D unresolved. The CDR3 consists of 15 residues. V was cut by 5 bases and J by 0 bases, with 9 bases left in between. Germline CDR1 and CDR2: SGHKS and YYEKEE (reference sequence). CDR3 protein: CASRVVGSGANVLTF. In DNA form, the CDR3 reads TGTGCCAGCAGGGTGGTCGGCTCTGGGGCCAACGTCCTGACTTTC.

The rearrangement joins TRBV4-2 to TRBJ1-1; 7 bases agree with TRBD1. Germline CDR1 LGHNA, CDR2 YNFKEQ. The CDR3 has 16 amino acids. After removal of 0 bases from V and 3 bases from J, the junction contained 7 bases not matched to a gene. CDR3 nucleotides: TGTGCCAGCAGCCAAGATCCGGGACAGCCCCACACTGAAGCTTTCTTT. Residues: CASSQDPGQPHTEAFF.